Reported below is one T cell receptor beta chain. Its antigen remains unidentified. Sequencing of TCR beta was performed on blood CD8+ T cells and on blood CD4+ T cells. FACS was used to enrich TEMRA cells, whereas the CD8+ and CD4+ T cells were obtained by negative isolation. Reverse transcription of roughly 0.45 to 1 ug RNA was carried out with random hexamers. An immunoSEQ multiplex PCR generated amplified TCR beta CDR3 products spanning 54 Vbeta and 13 Jbeta. TCRdb called the immunoSEQ multiplex PCR reads again in MiXCR, with one record for every CDR3 protein. There are about 200,000 distinct CDR3 sequences in the sample; 85% to 95% occur only once, and 0.1% lies in the top ten. This entry belongs to a study of CD8 T cells in Susac syndrome. V lost 4 bases to trimming and J lost 6 bases, with 13 bases between them. The CDR3 is made up of 14 amino acids. CDR1 is ENHRY, CDR2 SYGVKD, per germline. Study-wide results and caveats: The study recognized that the number of individuals in its TCR sequencing and HLA analysis was relatively small.

Sequencing was carried out using CD4+ T cells from PBMCs. The rearrangement joins TRBV10-3 to TRBJ2-1, with a weak D call TRBD1 (6 bases). This receptor was taken from a human donor in good health. CDR3 DNA sequence: TGTGCCATCAGTGTGGGTCGGGACACCAATGAGCAGTTCTTC. Its translation: CAISVGRDTNEQFF.